The present entry profiles one T cell receptor beta chain with its context. Germline trimming cut 3 bases from V and 7 bases from J; bases unmatched to any gene: 9. CDR1 SGHDT and CDR2 YYEEEE come from the germline V gene. The CDR3 loop spans 15 amino acids. Arm-PCR of CDR3 regions and iRepertoire HTBI primers were the basis on which TCR beta libraries were built. MiXCR, run by TCRdb on the multiplex PCR reads, gives a single entry per CDR3 protein. The sample contains 420,000 or so distinct CDR3 sequences, 16% of which appear only once. Time point of the sample: newly diagnosed GD, antithyroid drugs for less than 3 months. From RNA extracted from PBMCs, the TCR library was made. These data are taken from a study of regulatory T cells in long-lasting Graves disease. Study in general: New Graves' disease cases had less than 3 months of antithyroid drugs.

The sample was also linked to a second study, of T cells in Graves' hyperthyroidism and ophthalmopathy. That source notes: Before onset, ophthalmopathy was predicted by the model a median around 6 months earlier.

This clonotype originated in a woman aged 18-29 years with Graves disease. Sequenced material: peripheral blood mononuclear cells (PBMCs), taken at new diagnosis, from a patient treated with antithyroid drugs. The chain has TRBV5-6 and TRBJ2-1; 8 positions agree with TRBD2. This CDR3 is CASSSGTRRVNEQFF. CDR3 DNA: TGTGCCAGCAGCTCAGGGACTAGGCGGGTTAATGAGCAGTTCTTC.